The T cell receptor (beta chain) under discussion was sequenced for a study of T cell repertoires in cytomegalovirus infection. A remark on this clonotype: The antigen remains undetermined.

TCRdb used MiXCR to reprocess the reads, holding one entry per CDR3 protein. The profile shows 900,000 to 950,000 distinct CDR3 sequences, roughly 30% of them singletons. Sample: cultured CD8+ T cells from PBMCs, taken from culture after CMV antigen stimulation. The sequence derives from a human donor in good health (CMV status not recorded). Some clones in this sample may be carry-over from other donors' samples.

The DNA for the CDR3 is TGTGCCAGCAGTTACTCGGACATCGTTACCTACAATGAGCAGTTCTTC. Translated, it gives CASSYSDIVTYNEQFF. The chain carries TRBV6-2 or TRBV6-3 and TRBJ2-1; D possibly corresponds to TRBD1 (5 bases). Germline-derived CDR1 and CDR2 are MNHEY and SVGEGT. V was trimmed by 0 bases and J by 2 bases, leaving 11 bases between them. This CDR3 spans 16 amino acids.